This T cell receptor (beta chain) appears in the sequencing data of a study of CD8 T cells in Susac syndrome. Study outcomes and limitations: The TCR sequencing and HLA analysis in the study involved a relatively small number of individuals, as the study acknowledged.

The study used treatment-naive patients who had stable or active relapsing-remitting disease as multiple sclerosis controls. Trimming left V 0 bases short and J 0 bases short, with 10 bases between. Germline V gives CDR1 SGHRS, CDR2 YFSETQ. This CDR3 is built from 15 residues. Regarding this clonotype: Its antigen is not known.

Random hexamers were used to reverse transcribe about 0.5 to 1 ug of RNA. Across 54 Vbeta and 13 Jbeta, immunoSEQ multiplex PCR amplified TCR beta CDR3. One entry per CDR3 protein results from TCRdb running MiXCR on the immunoSEQ multiplex PCR reads. The table records some 120,000 distinct CDR3 sequences, more than 85% of them present only once. Sequenced material: CD8+ T cells from PBMCs. This sequence was found in a human donor with multiple sclerosis. The rearrangement joins TRBV5-1 to TRBJ2-7; D remains unclear. The CDR3 DNA sequence: TGCGCCAGCAGCTTGGCGGACGGAGTCTCCTACGAGCAGTACTTC. It yields the protein CASSLADGVSYEQYF.